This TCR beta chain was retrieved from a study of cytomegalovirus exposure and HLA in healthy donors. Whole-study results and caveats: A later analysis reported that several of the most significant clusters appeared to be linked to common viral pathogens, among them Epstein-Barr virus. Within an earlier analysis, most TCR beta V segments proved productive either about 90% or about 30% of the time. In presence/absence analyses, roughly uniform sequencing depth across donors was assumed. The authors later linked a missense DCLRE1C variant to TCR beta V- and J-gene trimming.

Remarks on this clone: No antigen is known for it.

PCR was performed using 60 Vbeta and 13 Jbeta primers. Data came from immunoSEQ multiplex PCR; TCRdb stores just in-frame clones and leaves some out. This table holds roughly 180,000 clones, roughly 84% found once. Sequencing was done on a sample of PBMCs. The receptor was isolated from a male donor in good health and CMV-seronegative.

In DNA form, the CDR3 reads TGTGCCAGTACCAATCAGGCAGCCAACTATGGCTACACCTTC. It yields the protein CASTNQAANYGYTF. The chain uses TRBV19 and TRBJ1-2; D unclear. This CDR3 is built from 14 residues. CDR1 and CDR2 (germline): LNHDA, SQIVND (reference sequence). V lost 7 bases, J lost 2 bases, and 14 bases lay in between.